The T cell receptor beta chain described here comes from a study of blood T cell repertoires in COVID-19. About the study: PBMCs, B-cell-depleted T cells, or T cells were the source of the cDNA or gDNA that made up the material.

The V gene lost 6 bases and the J gene lost 10 bases, with 15 bases spanning the gap. The CDR3 has 13 amino acids. Looked up from germline, CDR1 is SGHAT and CDR2 is FQNNGV. Clones were read by immunoSEQ multiplex PCR, and TCRdb kept only the in-frame ones, dropping some. There are under 200,000 clones in the sample; less than 85% occur only once, and about 3% lies in the top ten. This clone turned up a few times. The V and J genes are TRBV11-2 and TRBJ1-4; D not certain. The receptor was derived from a woman of 80 years or more with acute or convalescent COVID-19. Sequencing was carried out using peripheral blood. The CDR3 is CASSTSVSPKLFF. CDR3 coding DNA: TGTGCCAGCAGTACAAGTGTCAGTCCAAAACTGTTTTTT.